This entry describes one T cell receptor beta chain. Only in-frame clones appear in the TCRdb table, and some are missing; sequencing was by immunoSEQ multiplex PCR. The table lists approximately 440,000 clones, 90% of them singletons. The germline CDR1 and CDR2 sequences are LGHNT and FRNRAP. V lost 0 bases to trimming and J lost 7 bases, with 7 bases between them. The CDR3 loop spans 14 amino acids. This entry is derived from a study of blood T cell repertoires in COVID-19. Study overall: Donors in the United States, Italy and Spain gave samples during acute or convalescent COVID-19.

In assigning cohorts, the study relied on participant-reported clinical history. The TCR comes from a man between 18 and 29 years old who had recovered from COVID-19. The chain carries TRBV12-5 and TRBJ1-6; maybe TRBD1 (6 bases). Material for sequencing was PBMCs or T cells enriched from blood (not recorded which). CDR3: CASGLVTGNSPLHF. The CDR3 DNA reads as TGTGCTAGTGGTTTGGTTACAGGGAATTCACCCCTCCACTTT. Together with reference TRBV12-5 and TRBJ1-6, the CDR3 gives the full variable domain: DARVTQTPRHKVTEMGQEVTMRCQPILGHNTVFWYRQTMMQGLELLAYFRNRAPLDDSGMPKDRFSAEMPDATLATLKIQPSEPRDSAVYFCASGLVTGNSPLHFGNGTRLTVT.